This TCR beta chain was recorded in a study of T-cell reconstitution after alpha-beta-depleted transplantation in children (TCRdb year 2016). In terms of the full investigation: T-cell immune reconstitution after TCRalphabeta/CD19-depleted allogeneic hematopoietic cell transplantation in children was quantitatively tracked in the study by means of TCR repertoire profiling. Summary of the overall study and its limitations: The high TCRbeta diversity at day 60 in some patients was ascribed to recipient T cells and intrathymic progenitors that had survived conditioning. Apparently early alphabetaT-cell count recovery about two months after transplant reportedly relied on only several hundred rapidly expanded clones derived from non-depleted graft cells. Over the following months the frequencies of hyperexpanded clones went down, and after one year T-cell counts and TCRbeta diversity were mostly credited to newly produced T cells.

CDR1 and CDR2 are drawn from the germline V gene: MDHEN, SYDVKM. V was cut back by 5 bases and J by 5 bases, leaving a gap of 25 bases between them. The CDR3, cysteine through phenylalanine, is 17 amino acids long. Just the 51-base CDR3 DNA is kept, in frame starting at base 1. The treatment or condition label of this sample denotes: allogeneic hematopoietic cell transplantation with graft depleted of TCRalphabeta T cells and CD19 B cells. The children who served as transplant recipients had been given grafts of TCRalphabeta/CD19-depleted allogeneic hematopoietic cells. As to this clonotype: The target of this receptor is not known. One base away there is no much larger clone; base qualities are not given.

The library was prepared using PCR. Sequenced on an Illumina HiSeq 2500. TCR library preparation used molecular barcoding, with unique molecular identifiers applied to normalize quantification of the TCRbeta repertoire. TCRdb passed the public sequencing reads through fastp at Q25 and MiXCR, retaining productive beta sequences. A single entry per CDR3 protein holds the most common genes and DNA from its merged rows. In this sample the table shows approximately 520,000 distinct CDR3 sequences, 11% of which occur a single time. In total, the top ten clones hold around 15% of the sample. Source: PBMCs, mostly from graft donor cells, taken 180 days after TCRalphabeta/CD19-depleted stem cell transplant. The sequence joins TRBV28 to TRBJ2-7, with a tentative D call of TRBD1 or TRBD2, each matching 5 bases. This receptor was obtained from a female patient aged 2-10 years who had a stem cell transplant for aplastic anemia, so the T cells may come from the graft donor. Here is the DNA: TGTGCCAGCAGTCTACCCTTTGGGGACCTCGGAGAAAACGAGCAGTACTTC. This codes for CASSLPFGDLGENEQYF.